Sequencing of this T cell receptor beta chain was carried out in a study of shared clonotypes between healthy human individuals. Study-wide findings and caveats: Non-shared clonotypes displayed generation probabilities falling below those of clonotypes present in all four donors.

With regard to this clone: Its target is not known.

Naive CD4+ cells were CD45RA-selected; the remaining cells were memory. In replicate PCRs of sorted subsets, roughly 210 ng DNA, approximately 30,000 T cell genomes, was used. Here immunoSEQ multiplex PCR was the method, and the copy in TCRdb shows in-frame clones only, minus some. The profile shows hundreds of thousands of clones, around 96% of them singletons. Sequencing was done on a sample of naive CD4+ T cells sorted from blood. Subset: CD45RA+ positively selected. The clonotype comes from a woman between 25 and 40 years old in good health.

The CDR3 nucleotides read TGTGCCAGCAGTTTGGGCAGGGGATATCAGCCCCAGCATTTT. It codes for CASSLGRGYQPQHF. The chain has TRBV28 and TRBJ1-5, with TRBD1 as a possible D gene (6 bases). Trimming cost V 3 bases and J 5 bases, with 11 bases left between them. This CDR3 has 14 residues. The V gene's germline CDR1 is MDHEN and CDR2 SYDVKM.